This T cell receptor (beta chain) was found in a study of blood T cell repertoires in COVID-19. Study-level information: T cells, B-cell-depleted T cells, or PBMCs provided the cDNA or gDNA that served as material.

This clone was counted between two and nine times. Adults between about 18 and 89 years of age took part from some 25 US areas. Categorization into cohorts depended on clinical history that participants reported. Symptom resolution, clearance, or two negative PCRs marked donors in Cohort 3 as recovered. Method: immunoSEQ multiplex PCR; TCRdb's copy keeps in-frame clones and lacks some. There are hundreds of thousands of clones in the sample; 88% occur only once, and around 0.92% lies in the top ten. With 6 bases clipped from V and 0 bases from J, the junction kept 5 bases outside the gene matches. This CDR3 is built from 15 residues. Germline loops: CDR1 MDHEN, CDR2 SYDVKM.

Sequencing was done on a sample of PBMCs or T cells enriched from blood (not recorded which). The clonotype comes from a woman aged 25 to 39 who had recovered from COVID-19. The rearrangement uses TRBV28 and TRBJ1-5, with TRBD1 matching 7 bases. CDR3: CASRGTVNSNQPQHF. In nucleotides, the CDR3 is TGTGCCAGCAGAGGGACAGTAAATAGCAATCAGCCCCAGCATTTT. Full variable domain (missing parts from reference TRBV28 and TRBJ1-5): DVKVTQSSRYLVKRTGEKVFLECVQDMDHENMFWYRQDPGLGLRLIYFSYDVKMKEKGDIPEGYSVSREKKERFSLILESASTNQTSMYLCASRGTVNSNQPQHFGDGTRLSIL.